This is a list of T cell receptor beta chains from one sample in a study of cytomegalovirus exposure and HLA in healthy donors. Here immunoSEQ multiplex PCR was the method, and the copy in TCRdb shows in-frame clones only, minus some. The table shows over 150,000 clones, with 80% occurring only once. Sequencing was carried out using PBMCs. The source of these receptors is a man aged 18 to 30 in good health and CMV-seropositive. Both conserved end residues are part of each CDR3. Only part of the rows carry a size: once, few, many, or a class if the clone is expanded.

abundance,v_gene,CDR3aa
NA,TRBV7-2,CASSLVGGGAVGEQYF
NA,TRBV2,CASSGQGDTEAFF
NA,TRBV6-5,CASSKLAGGPGEQYF
NA,TRBV5-6,CASSSLDAAGNYNEQFF
few,TRBV5-1,CASGSGRTLETQYF
NA,TRBV15,CATLAGVNTGELFF
few,TRBV15,CATSPQDRGVYEQYF
NA,TRBV25-1,CASSEWGGRNTEAFF
NA,TRBV10-2,CASRPPGTGTEQYF
NA,TRBV6-6,CASSDADNTEAFF
NA,TRBV11-2,CASTRAGVGYNEQFF
NA,TRBV4-3,CASSQDPINSPLHF
NA,TRBV30,CAWSVLLHGYTF
NA,TRBV13,CASSSTGTNEQFF
NA,TRBV21-1,CASSKGTSGGSQPHNEQFF
NA,TRBV30,CAWTKSGFYGYTF
NA,TRBV18,CASSALRQDTDTQYF
NA,TRBV5-3,CARSLDGGGSYNEQFF
NA,TRBV5-1,CASSSYGQGGTNTEAFF
NA,TRBV18,CASSPEGQISNYGYTF
once,TRBV19,CASSPLTSGGFGEQFF
NA,TRBV5-8,CASSSGGQPQHF
NA,TRBV7-3,CASRATLISDTQYF
NA,TRBV10-3,CAISGRAGSNTGELFF
NA,TRBV27,CASSPGQPYEQYF
NA,TRBV29-1,CSVEVEASLYGYTF
NA,TRBV19,CASSMHRDRSYEQYF
NA,TRBV4-1,CASRDRDNTDTQYF
NA,TRBV4-3,CASSPGQLNTEAFF
NA,TRBV29-1,CSVDGTSGRPNQETQYF
NA,TRBV2,CASTPTPPVGSPLHF
NA,TRBV19,CASSTSGGYGNQPQHF
NA,TRBV15,CATSRATGRSGNTIYF
NA,TRBV10-1,CASRRGEIETQYF
NA,TRBV25-1,CASRAAGVGGNTIYF
NA,TRBV15,CATSRLGRQGGELFF
NA,TRBV2,CASQGGLAGDNEQFF
NA,TRBV4-1,CASSPISSSTEAFF
once,TRBV5-4,CASSSGQGSLDGYTF
few,TRBV9,CASSVAMGRGNEKLFF
NA,TRBV5-1,CASSLGQAGRNIQYF
NA,TRBV5-6,CASSLGPATNEKLFF
NA,TRBV19,CASSWAGRAPQHF
once,TRBV19,CASSIISSVNEQFF
few,TRBV9,CASSSDSFVGEKLFF
NA,TRBV10-3,CAISESGGQTQYF
few,TRBV7-9,CASSPRPGTGYSPLHF
NA,TRBV6-5,CASSYYGTSNEQFF
NA,TRBV5-6,CASSPNLPETQYF
once,TRBV18,CASSLTRDSYGYTF
NA,TRBV10-3,CASTQRGSTDTQYF
NA,TRBV9,CASSVGGGARNEQFF
NA,TRBV9,CASSVAPAPYEQYF
once,TRBV4-1,CASSQAQGLGNSPLHF
NA,TRBV9,CASSLTTSGGASGANVLTF
NA,TRBV7-2,CASSLGPGPGANVLTF
NA,TRBV10-3,CAIGLGEVTEAFF
NA,TRBV5-1,CASSLEGLGTDTQYF
once,TRBV19,CASSAGHEKLFF
NA,TRBV11-2,CASSPLAGTNTGELFF